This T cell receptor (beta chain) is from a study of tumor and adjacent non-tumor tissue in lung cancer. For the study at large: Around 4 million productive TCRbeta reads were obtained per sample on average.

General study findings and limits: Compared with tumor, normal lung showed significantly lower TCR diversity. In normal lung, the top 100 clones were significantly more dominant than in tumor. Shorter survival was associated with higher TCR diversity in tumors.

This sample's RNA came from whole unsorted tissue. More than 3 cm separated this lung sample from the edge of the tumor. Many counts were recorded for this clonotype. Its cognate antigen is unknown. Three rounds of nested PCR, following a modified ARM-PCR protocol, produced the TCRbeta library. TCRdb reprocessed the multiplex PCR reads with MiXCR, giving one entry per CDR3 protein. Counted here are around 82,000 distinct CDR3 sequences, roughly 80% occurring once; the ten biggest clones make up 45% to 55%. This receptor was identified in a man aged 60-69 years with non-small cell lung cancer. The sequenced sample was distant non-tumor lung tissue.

CDR3 protein: CASSSESRTSGSGNEQFF. The CDR3 bases are TGTGCCAGCAGCTCAGAATCGAGGACTAGCGGGAGTGGTAATGAGCAGTTCTTC. The genes are TRBV11-1 and TRBJ2-1; 13 nucleotides agree with TRBD2. The J segment lost 7 bases and the V segment lost 4 bases, leaving 13 bases of the junction unmatched. CDR3 length: 18 amino acids. The germline V gene has CDR1 SGHAT and CDR2 FQDESV (reference sequence). Combining the CDR3 with reference TRBV11-1 and TRBJ2-1 gives the whole variable domain EAEVAQSPRYKITEKSQAVAFWCDPISGHATLYWYRQILGQGPELLVQFQDESVVDDSQLPKDRFSAERLKGVDSTLKIQPAELGDSAMYLCASSSESRTSGSGNEQFFGPGTRLTVL.